This TCR beta chain was captured by sequencing in a study of human T cells and chemical hapten exposure. Study-wide background: TCR yields per sample varied, mainly owing to small pooled library volume differences.

Study outcomes and limitations: DPC sensitization produced no change in TCRs with frequency above 1 in 1000.

This clonotype was seen more than once but under ten times. What it recognizes is unknown. Individual cDNA molecules had unique molecular identifiers attached to them by the library. TCRdb re-derived calls from the RACE reads in MiXCR, one entry per CDR3 protein. The table shows 80,000 to 100,000 distinct CDR3 sequences, with roughly 8.5% occurring only once. Time point reported: healthy volunteer bleed at 2 weeks. Someone pulled total RNA out of unfractionated whole blood. The sequenced material came from whole blood. The sequence came from a female donor in good health. Some clones in this sample may be carry-over from other donors' samples.

CDR3 in amino acids: CASTRDSTDTQYF. The CDR3 DNA sequence: TGTGCCAGCACCAGGGACAGCACAGATACGCAGTATTTT. The genes are TRBV6-2 or TRBV6-3 and TRBJ2-3, with D perhaps TRBD1 or TRBD2 (5 bases each). Germline CDR1 reads MNHEY; CDR2 reads SVGEGT. The CDR3 is 13 amino acids. The V and J ends lost 7 bases and 0 bases respectively, with 8 bases between them.